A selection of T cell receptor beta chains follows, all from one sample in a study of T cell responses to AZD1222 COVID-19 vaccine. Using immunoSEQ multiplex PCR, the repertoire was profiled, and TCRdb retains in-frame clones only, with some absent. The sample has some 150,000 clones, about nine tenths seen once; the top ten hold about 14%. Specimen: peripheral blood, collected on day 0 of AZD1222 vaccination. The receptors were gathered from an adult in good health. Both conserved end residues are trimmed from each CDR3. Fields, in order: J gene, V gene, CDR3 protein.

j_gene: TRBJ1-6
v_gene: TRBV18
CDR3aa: ASSSARTGDNSPLH

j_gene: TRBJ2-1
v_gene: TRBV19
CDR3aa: ASSMADSSYNEQF

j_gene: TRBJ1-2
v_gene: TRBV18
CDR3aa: ASSNLYGYT

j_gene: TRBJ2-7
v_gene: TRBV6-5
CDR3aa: ASSYSVGTYEQY

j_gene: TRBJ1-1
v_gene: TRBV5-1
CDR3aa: ASSLVGGQGFPEAF

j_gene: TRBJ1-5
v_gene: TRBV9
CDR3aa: ASSGQGNNQPQH

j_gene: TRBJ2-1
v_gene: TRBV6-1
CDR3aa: ASSENRGGPYNEQF

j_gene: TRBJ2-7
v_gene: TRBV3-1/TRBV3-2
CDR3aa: ASRDGQVFYEQY

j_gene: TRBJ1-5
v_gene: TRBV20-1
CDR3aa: SASGGASNQPQH

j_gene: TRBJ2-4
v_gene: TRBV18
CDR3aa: ASSPPAGENIQY

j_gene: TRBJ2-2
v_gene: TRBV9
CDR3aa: ASSDPSGANTGELF

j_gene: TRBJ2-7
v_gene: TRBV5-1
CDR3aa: ASSLGIGQGYRNEQY

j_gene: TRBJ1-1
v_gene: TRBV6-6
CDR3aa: ASRAQGAGESEAF

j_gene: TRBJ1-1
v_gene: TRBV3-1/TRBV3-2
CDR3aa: ASSQQDTEAF

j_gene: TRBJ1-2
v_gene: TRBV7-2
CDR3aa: ASSGPGQGGLSYGYT

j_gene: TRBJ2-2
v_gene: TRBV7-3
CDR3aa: ASSTIVRDVAATGELF

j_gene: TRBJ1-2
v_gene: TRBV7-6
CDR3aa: ASSGEGTPNYGYT